This is a list of T cell receptor beta chains from one sample in a study of blood T cell repertoires in COVID-19. Profiled with immunoSEQ multiplex PCR; TCRdb holds only in-frame clones, not every one. The sample gives about 250,000 clones, about nine tenths of which show up once; 15% to 18% is in the top ten. Sequenced: PBMCs or T cells enriched from blood (not recorded which). These receptors originate from a man aged 18 to 29 who had recovered from COVID-19. The CDR3 runs from the conserved cysteine through the conserved F or W. The D gene is left open where the match is weak. A clone size is listed for some rows: how often the clone was seen (once, few, many), or a class if it is expanded.

J	size	D	V	DNA	CDR3
TRBJ1-6	NA	TRBD1	TRBV5-8	TGTGCCAGCAGCTCACCGGACAGGGCCGAAATACTGGATTCACCCCTCCACTTT	CASSSPDRAEILDSPLHF
TRBJ1-5	NA	NA	TRBV30	TGTGCCTGGACCCTAAACACGGGGAATCAGCCCCAGCATTTT	CAWTLNTGNQPQHF
TRBJ2-7	few	TRBD2	TRBV11-3	TGTGCCAGCAGCCTCGGACTAGCGGCCTCCTACGAGCAGTACTTC	CASSLGLAASYEQYF
TRBJ2-2	NA	NA	TRBV7-2	TGTGCCAGCAGCTTAGTTCCAGGGATCGGGGAGCTGTTTTTT	CASSLVPGIGELFF
TRBJ2-1	once	TRBD2	TRBV15	TGTGCCACCCTGGCTAGCGGGCACAATGAGCAGTTCTTC	CATLASGHNEQFF
TRBJ1-1	once	TRBD1	TRBV10-2	TGCGCCAGCCTTAAACTCCCGGGACAGGTGAACACTGAAGCTTTCTTT	CASLKLPGQVNTEAFF
TRBJ2-7	few	TRBD1	TRBV19	TGTGCCAGTAGGATGGACAGGAGCTCCTACGAGCAGTACTTC	CASRMDRSSYEQYF
TRBJ2-1	NA	TRBD2	TRBV4-1	TGCGCCAGCAGCCTTCGGGTGTGGGGGGGATACAATGAGCAGTTCTTC	CASSLRVWGGYNEQFF
TRBJ1-6	NA	NA	TRBV19	TGTGCCAGTACCCCCGGGAGGGATAATTCACCCCTCCACTTT	CASTPGRDNSPLHF
TRBJ2-3	NA	NA	TRBV6-5	TGTGCCAGCAGACCCGGAGTCACAGATACGCAGTATTTT	CASRPGVTDTQYF
TRBJ1-5	NA	TRBD1	TRBV28	TGTGCCAGCAGTACGACAGGGGGCACCAATCAGCCCCAGCATTTT	CASSTTGGTNQPQHF
TRBJ2-7	NA	NA	TRBV27	TGTGCCAGCAGTTTGACTAGTCAATACGAGCAGTACTTC	CASSLTSQYEQYF
TRBJ2-5	NA	NA	TRBV7-8	TGTGCCAGCAGCTTAGCCATGTTGCGAGAGACCCAGTACTTC	CASSLAMLRETQYF
TRBJ1-1	once	TRBD1	TRBV9	TGTGCCAGCAGCGCGGGACAGGGGATGAACACTGAAGCTTTCTTT	CASSAGQGMNTEAFF
TRBJ1-5	NA	TRBD1	TRBV6-1	TGTGCCAGCAGCTACAGGGGGACGACTCAGCCCCAGCATTTT	CASSYRGTTQPQHF
TRBJ2-6	NA	TRBD2	TRBV24-1	TGTGCCGTCCTTAGCGGGGGGCAATCCGAAAACTCTGGGGCCAACGTCCTGACTTTC	CAVLSGGQSENSGANVLTF
TRBJ2-7	NA	NA	TRBV27	TGTGCCAGCAGTTTACTGGGCAACCAGTACTTC	CASSLLGNQYF
TRBJ1-1	NA	NA	TRBV29-1	TGCAGCGTTGAAGATCAGGGCATCCTGAACACTGAAGCTTTCTTT	CSVEDQGILNTEAFF
TRBJ1-1	NA	TRBD1	TRBV30	TGTGCCTGGAGCCCGGGACAGGGGACTGAAGCTTTCTTT	CAWSPGQGTEAFF
TRBJ1-1	NA	NA	TRBV4-2	TGTGCCAGCAGCCAAGATGGGTGGAGGTTGGACACTGAAGCTTTCTTT	CASSQDGWRLDTEAFF
TRBJ2-3	NA	NA	TRBV7-8	TGTGCCAGCAGCTTGGGCATGTGGGCAGATACGCAGTATTTT	CASSLGMWADTQYF
TRBJ2-5	once	TRBD2	TRBV3-1/TRBV3-2	TGTGCCAGCAGCCAAGAGCGGGGTAGCGGGGTCCAAGAGACCCAGTACTTC	CASSQERGSGVQETQYF
TRBJ1-2	NA	NA	TRBV6-1	TGTGCCAGCAGTGATGGGCGGGGGGCAACGATTTATGGCTACACCTTC	CASSDGRGATIYGYTF
TRBJ2-7	NA	NA	TRBV2	TGTGCCACCTTACCCAACGGACTCACAGTGGGGGAGCAGTACTTC	CATLPNGLTVGEQYF
TRBJ1-1	once	TRBD1	TRBV30	TGTGCCTGGAGCCGGGACAGGGAGATGAACACTGAAGCTTTCTTT	CAWSRDREMNTEAFF
TRBJ1-1	NA	NA	TRBV12-3/TRBV12-4	TGTGCCAGCAGTTTAGCAGCAACTGAAGCTTTCTTT	CASSLAATEAFF
TRBJ2-5	NA	TRBD2	TRBV9	TGTGCCAGCAGCGCGGGACTAGCGGGAGAGACCCAGTACTTC	CASSAGLAGETQYF
TRBJ2-7	NA	TRBD2	TRBV15	TGTGCCACCAGCAGAGGGGGACTAGCGGTGAGCTCCTACGAGCAGTACTTC	CATSRGGLAVSSYEQYF
TRBJ2-5	NA	TRBD2	TRBV5-1	TGCGCCAGCAGCTTGGGTGTAGCGGGGGTTCAAGAGACCCAGTACTTC	CASSLGVAGVQETQYF
TRBJ1-1	NA	TRBD1	TRBV5-1	TGCGCCAGCAGCGGGGGACAGGGATTTGGAGCTTTCTTT	CASSGGQGFGAFF
TRBJ1-1	NA	NA	TRBV30	TGTGCCTGGAGTGACCCAACAGGGCCTGGAACTGAAGCTTTCTTT	CAWSDPTGPGTEAFF
TRBJ1-1	NA	NA	TRBV27	TGTGCCATTCGCGCCGGGGGTAGGGTTGGTGAAGCTTTCTTT	CAIRAGGRVGEAFF
TRBJ2-1	NA	TRBD2	TRBV19	TGTGCCAGTAGTATGGGCGGGGGGGCTCACAATGAGCAGTTCTTC	CASSMGGGAHNEQFF
TRBJ2-7	NA	NA	TRBV3-1/TRBV3-2	TGTGCCAGCAGCCGAGGAGGAGGAGGTAGCTCCTACGAGCAGTACTTC	CASSRGGGGSSYEQYF
TRBJ1-2	NA	TRBD1	TRBV19	TGTGCCAGTAGTATTTTGGACAGGGGTAACTATGGCTACACCTTC	CASSILDRGNYGYTF
TRBJ2-5	NA	TRBD2	TRBV24-1	TGTGCCACCAGTGACTTAGCGGGGGCGACCCAGTACTTC	CATSDLAGATQYF
TRBJ2-1	NA	TRBD2	TRBV30	TGTGCCTGGAGTCTAGCGGGAGGACCATACAATGAGCAGTTCTTC	CAWSLAGGPYNEQFF
TRBJ1-1	NA	NA	TRBV7-2	TGTGCCAGCAGCATTAATCGAGTTGAAGCTTTCTTT	CASSINRVEAFF
TRBJ1-2	NA	TRBD1	TRBV5-1	TGCGCCAGCAGCGTAAATGGGGACAGGGCGGGAGGCTACACCTTC	CASSVNGDRAGGYTF
TRBJ1-5	NA	TRBD1	TRBV9	TGTGCCAGCAGCGCCGGGACAGATTATGCTCAGCCCCAGCATTTT	CASSAGTDYAQPQHF
TRBJ1-1	once	NA	TRBV5-1	TGCGCCGGCAGCTTGGCCCTGACAGGTCGGCCACTGGACACTGAAGCTTTCTTT	CAGSLALTGRPLDTEAFF
TRBJ1-4	NA	TRBD1	TRBV18	TGTGCCAGCTCGATCAGGACAGGGGGAGATAATGAAAAACTGTTTTTT	CASSIRTGGDNEKLFF
TRBJ1-2	once	NA	TRBV28	TGTGCCAGCAGTGTCGACAGCCGCTATGGCTACACCTTC	CASSVDSRYGYTF
TRBJ2-5	NA	NA	TRBV5-1	TGCGCCAGCTGCAGGGTGGGAGGAGAGACCCAGTACTTC	CASCRVGGETQYF
TRBJ2-6	NA	NA	TRBV7-9	TGTGCCAGCACCCCCGAGTTCGTCCTGACTTTC	CASTPEFVLTF
TRBJ2-7	NA	TRBD1	TRBV7-9	TGTGCCAGCAGCTTAGGACAGGGGGAATACGAGCAGTACTTC	CASSLGQGEYEQYF
TRBJ2-1	NA	NA	TRBV5-6	TGTGCCAGCAGTCATACTTACAGCTCCTACAATGAGCAGTTCTTC	CASSHTYSSYNEQFF
TRBJ1-4	few	NA	TRBV2	TGTGCCAGCAGTCCGGGGACTGGAGAAAAACTGTTTTTT	CASSPGTGEKLFF
TRBJ1-4	NA	TRBD1	TRBV7-9	TGTGCCAGCAGCTTATCTTTACAGGGGGCGGACGAAAAACTGTTTTTT	CASSLSLQGADEKLFF
TRBJ1-1	NA	NA	TRBV7-9	TGTGCCAGCAGCTTAATTCGGGAAATCACTGAAGCTTTCTTT	CASSLIREITEAFF
TRBJ1-2	NA	NA	TRBV14	TGTGCCAGCAGCCAAGATCGGTGGTCTTACACCTTC	CASSQDRWSYTF
TRBJ1-5	NA	NA	TRBV25-1	TGTGCCAGCAGTGAATCCCTCTCCCAGCCCCAGCATTTT	CASSESLSQPQHF
TRBJ1-6	NA	NA	TRBV19	TGTGCCAGTAGTTCCCGGCAGGGTTATAATTCACCCCTCCACTTT	CASSSRQGYNSPLHF
TRBJ1-3	NA	NA	TRBV6-1	TGTGCCAGCAGTGAACCTACTGGAAACACCATATATTTT	CASSEPTGNTIYF
TRBJ1-5	NA	NA	TRBV5-1	TGCGCCAGCAGCTTGGTAGGGGGTGAGAATCAGCCCCAGCATTTT	CASSLVGGENQPQHF
TRBJ1-4	NA	NA	TRBV19	TGTGCCAGTAGTATAGATCAATGGGGGCCCGAAAAACTGTTTTTT	CASSIDQWGPEKLFF